This T cell receptor beta chain came from a study of blood T cell repertoires in COVID-19. Study context: The United States, Italy and Spain provided the acute and convalescent COVID-19 samples. PBMCs, B-cell-depleted T cells, or T cells were the source of the cDNA or gDNA that made up the material.

CDR3 length: 14 amino acids. V lost 6 bases and J lost 4; bases outside the gene matches: 6. CDR1 and CDR2 from the germline V gene are SNHLY and FYNNEI. This clone was counted a single time. Authors' analysis steps: Nucleated cell counts were estimated from reference gene primer amplification. Sequencing used immunoSEQ multiplex PCR; TCRdb keeps in-frame clones, though not all of them. That table supplies the V and J calls and clone size; D and trimming were determined from the DNA. Of more than 90,000 clones in the sample, approximately 88% were seen once. The chain couples TRBV2 to TRBJ2-1; 7 bases map to TRBD1. This sequence was found in a woman aged 70 to 79 with acute or convalescent COVID-19. The sequenced sample consisted of peripheral blood. The CDR3 protein is CASRDRVTYNEQFF. CDR3 sequence (DNA): TGTGCCAGCAGAGACAGGGTTACGTACAATGAGCAGTTCTTC.